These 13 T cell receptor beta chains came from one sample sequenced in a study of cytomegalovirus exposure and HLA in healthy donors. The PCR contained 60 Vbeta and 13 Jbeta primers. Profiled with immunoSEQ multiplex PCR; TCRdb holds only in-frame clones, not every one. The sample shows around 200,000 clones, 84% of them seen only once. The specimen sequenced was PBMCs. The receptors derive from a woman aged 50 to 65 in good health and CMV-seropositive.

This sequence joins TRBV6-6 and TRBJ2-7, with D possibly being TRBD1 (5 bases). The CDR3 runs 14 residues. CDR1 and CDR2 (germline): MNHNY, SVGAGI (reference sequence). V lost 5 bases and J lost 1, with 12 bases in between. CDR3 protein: CASSQQGESYEQYF. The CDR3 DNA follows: TGTGCCAGCAGTCAGCAGGGTGAGTCCTACGAGCAGTACTTC.

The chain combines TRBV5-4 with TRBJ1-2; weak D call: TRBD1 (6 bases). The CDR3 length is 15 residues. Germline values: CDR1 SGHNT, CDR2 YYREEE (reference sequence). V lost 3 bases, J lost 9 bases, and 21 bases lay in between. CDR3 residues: CASSSRPGGARSYTF. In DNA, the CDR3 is TGTGCCAGCAGCTCTAGGCCCGGGGGGGCAAGGAGCTACACCTTC.

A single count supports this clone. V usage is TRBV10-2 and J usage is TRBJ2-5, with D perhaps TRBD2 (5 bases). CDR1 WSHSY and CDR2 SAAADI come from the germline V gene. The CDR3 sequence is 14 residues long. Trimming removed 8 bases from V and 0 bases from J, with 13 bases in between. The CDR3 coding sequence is TGCGCCAGCGCAGCATGGGAGTACCAAGAGACCCAGTACTTC. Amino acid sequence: CASAAWEYQETQYF.

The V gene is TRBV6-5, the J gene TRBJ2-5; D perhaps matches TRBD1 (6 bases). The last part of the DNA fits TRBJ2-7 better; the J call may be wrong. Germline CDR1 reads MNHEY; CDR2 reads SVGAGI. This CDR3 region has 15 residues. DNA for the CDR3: TGTGCCAGCTCTACTGGACAGCGCGCCACCTACGAGCAGTACTTC. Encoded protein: CASSTGQRATYEQYF.

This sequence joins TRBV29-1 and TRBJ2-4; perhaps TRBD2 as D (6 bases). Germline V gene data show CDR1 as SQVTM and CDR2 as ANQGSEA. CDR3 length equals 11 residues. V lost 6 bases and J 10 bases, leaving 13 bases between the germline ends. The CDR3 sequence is CSVRPGEIQYF. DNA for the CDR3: TGCAGCGTCAGGCCGGGGGAGATTCAGTACTTC.

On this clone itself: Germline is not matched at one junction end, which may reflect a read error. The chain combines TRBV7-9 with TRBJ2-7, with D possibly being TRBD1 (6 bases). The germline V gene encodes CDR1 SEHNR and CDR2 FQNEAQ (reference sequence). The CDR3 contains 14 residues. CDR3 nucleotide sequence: TGTTCCAGCAGCGCCCGGGACACCTCCTACGAGCAGTACTTC. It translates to CSSSARDTSYEQYF. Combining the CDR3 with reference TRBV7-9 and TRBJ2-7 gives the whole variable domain DTGVSQNPRHKITKRGQNVTFRCDPISEHNRLYWYRQTLGQGPEFLTYFQNEAQLEKSRLLSDRFSAERPKGSFSTLEIQRTEQGDSAMYLCSSSARDTSYEQYFGPGTRLTVT.

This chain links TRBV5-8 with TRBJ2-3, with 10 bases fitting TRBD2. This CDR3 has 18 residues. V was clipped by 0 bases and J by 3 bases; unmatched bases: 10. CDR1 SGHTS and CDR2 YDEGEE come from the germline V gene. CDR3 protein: CASSLASGGARWTDTQYF. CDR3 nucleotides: TGTGCCAGCAGCTTGGCCAGCGGGGGGGCCCGATGGACAGATACGCAGTATTTT.

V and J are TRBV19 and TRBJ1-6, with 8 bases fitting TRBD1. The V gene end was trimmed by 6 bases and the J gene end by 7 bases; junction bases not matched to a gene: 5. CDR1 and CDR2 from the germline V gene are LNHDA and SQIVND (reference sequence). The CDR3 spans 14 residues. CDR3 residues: CASSVTGANSPLHF. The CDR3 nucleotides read TGTGCCAGTAGCGTGACAGGGGCAAATTCACCCCTCCACTTT.

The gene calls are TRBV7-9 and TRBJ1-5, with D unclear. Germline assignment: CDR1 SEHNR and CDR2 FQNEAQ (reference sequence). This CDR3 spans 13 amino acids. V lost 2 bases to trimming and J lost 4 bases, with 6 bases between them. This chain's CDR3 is CASSLRENQPQHF. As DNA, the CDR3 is TGTGCCAGCAGCTTAAGGGAGAATCAGCCCCAGCATTTT. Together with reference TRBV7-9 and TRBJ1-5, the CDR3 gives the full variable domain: DTGVSQNPRHKITKRGQNVTFRCDPISEHNRLYWYRQTLGQGPEFLTYFQNEAQLEKSRLLSDRFSAERPKGSFSTLEIQRTEQGDSAMYLCASSLRENQPQHFGDGTRLSIL.

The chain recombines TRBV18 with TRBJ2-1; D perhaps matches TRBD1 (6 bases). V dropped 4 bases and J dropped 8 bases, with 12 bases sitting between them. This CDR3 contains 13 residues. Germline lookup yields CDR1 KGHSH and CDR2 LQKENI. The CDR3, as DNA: TGTGCCAGCTCACATACAGGGTTCGATGAGCAGTTCTTC. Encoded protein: CASSHTGFDEQFF.

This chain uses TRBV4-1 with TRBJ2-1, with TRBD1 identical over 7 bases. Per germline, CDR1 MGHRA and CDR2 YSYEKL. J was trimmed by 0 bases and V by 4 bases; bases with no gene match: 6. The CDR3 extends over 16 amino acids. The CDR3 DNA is TGCGCCAGCAGCCGACCGGGACAGAGCTCCTACAATGAGCAGTTCTTC. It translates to CASSRPGQSSYNEQFF.

The CDR3 bases are TGTGCCAGCAGCATGGATGGAGCGGGGAGGGTGGGCCAGTACTTC. It is translated as CASSMDGAGRVGQYF. This sequence joins TRBV7-6 and TRBJ2-5; 7 bases map to TRBD2. The V gene end was trimmed by 5 bases and the J gene end by 10 bases; junction bases not matched to a gene: 16. CDR1 and CDR2 from the germline V gene are SGHVS and FNYEAQ. The CDR3 contains 15 residues.

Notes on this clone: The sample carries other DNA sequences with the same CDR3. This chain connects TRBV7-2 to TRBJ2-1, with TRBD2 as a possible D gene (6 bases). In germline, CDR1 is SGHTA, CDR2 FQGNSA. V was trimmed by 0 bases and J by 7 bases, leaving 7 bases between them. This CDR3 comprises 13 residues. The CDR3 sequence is CASSLAGGNEQFF. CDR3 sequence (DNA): TGTGCCAGCAGCTTAGCAGGAGGGAATGAGCAGTTCTTC.